The next 30 T cell receptor beta chains were all read from a single sample in a study of cytomegalovirus exposure and HLA in healthy donors. It was with 60 Vbeta and 13 Jbeta primers that the PCR ran. Sequencing used immunoSEQ multiplex PCR; TCRdb keeps in-frame clones, though not all of them. This table lists 65,000 to 90,000 clones. Sequencing was carried out using PBMCs. These receptors were collected from a female donor in good health and CMV-seropositive.

The chain carries TRBV28 and TRBJ2-3; the D gene is possibly TRBD2 (6 bases). CDR1 is MDHEN and CDR2 is SYDVKM in the germline V gene. The V gene lost 6 bases and the J gene lost 1 base, with 20 bases spanning the gap. The CDR3 is 17 residues long. CDR3 DNA: TGTGCCAGCAGCACCGGGACGGAGGGGTTGGGCACAGATACGCAGTATTTT. It yields the protein CASSTGTEGLGTDTQYF.

J is TRBJ1-1 and V is TRBV5-1; the D gene is possibly TRBD1 (6 bases). Trimming shortened V by 1 base and J by 3 bases, and 10 bases separated the two germline ends. Germline-derived CDR1 and CDR2 are SGHRS and YFSETQ. The CDR3 is made up of 14 amino acids. CDR3 protein: CASSLWGRDTEAFF. DNA for the CDR3: TGCGCCAGCAGCTTGTGGGGGCGCGACACTGAAGCTTTCTTT.

V gene TRBV7-3 combines with J gene TRBJ1-3; no reliable D call. CDR1 is SGHTA, CDR2 FQGTGA, per germline. The germline V and J ends were trimmed by 5 bases and 0 bases, with 11 bases remaining between them. CDR3 length: 15 residues. DNA for the CDR3: TGTGCCAGCAGCCCTTCGTTAGACTCTGGAAACACCATATATTTT. It yields the protein CASSPSLDSGNTIYF. The full variable domain, completed using reference TRBV7-3 and TRBJ1-3, is GAGVSQTPSNKVTEKGKYVELRCDPISGHTALYWYRQSLGQGPEFLIYFQGTGAADDSGLPNDRFFAVRPEGSVSTLKIQRTERGDSAVYLCASSPSLDSGNTIYFGEGSWLTVV.

V and J are TRBV6-5 and TRBJ1-4; D possibly corresponds to TRBD1 (5 bases). In germline, CDR1 is MNHEY, CDR2 SVGAGI. The CDR3 totals 15 residues. The V end was cut by 0 bases, the J end by 0 bases, with 5 bases between. In DNA form, the CDR3 reads TGTGCCAGCAGTTACTCAGGGGCAACTAATGAAAAACTGTTTTTT. This sequence encodes CASSYSGATNEKLFF.

This chain connects TRBV4-2 to TRBJ2-1, with 8 bases aligning to TRBD1. The trim removed 5 bases at V and 5 bases at J, leaving 11 bases unmatched. Looked up from germline, CDR1 is LGHNA and CDR2 is YNFKEQ. The CDR3 has 16 amino acids. The CDR3 nucleotides are TGTGCCAGCAGCGAATCGGACAGGGATTCCGACAATGAGCAGTTCTTC. Translated, it gives CASSESDRDSDNEQFF.

As concerns this clone: Germline is not matched at one junction end, which may reflect a read error. V is TRBV6-1 and J is TRBJ2-3; D might be TRBD2 (5 bases). CDR1 MNHNS and CDR2 SASEGT come from the germline V gene. The CDR3 extends over 15 amino acids. This CDR3 is CASDERTGGTDKQYF. The DNA for the CDR3 is TGTGCCAGCGACGAAAGGACCGGAGGCACAGATAAGCAGTATTTT.

The chain uses TRBV18 and TRBJ1-2; possible D gene TRBD1, 6 bases. This CDR3 is built from 14 residues. Looked up from germline, CDR1 is KGHSH and CDR2 is LQKENI. Trimming shortened V by 3 bases and J by 4 bases, and 12 bases separated the two germline ends. The DNA of the CDR3 is TGTGCCAGCTCACCCGAGGGGACACGCTATGGCTACACCTTC. Protein product: CASSPEGTRYGYTF. Filled out from reference TRBV18 and TRBJ1-2, the complete variable domain reads NAGVMQNPRHLVRRRGQEARLRCSPMKGHSHVYWYRQLPEEGLKFMVYLQKENIIDESGMPKERFSAEFPKEGPSILRIQQVVRGDSAAYFCASSPEGTRYGYTFGSGTRLTVV.

This chain joins TRBV7-2 and TRBJ1-5; D is unclear. This CDR3 spans 13 amino acids. The V end was cut by 2 bases, the J end by 5 bases, with 7 bases between. Germline CDR1 is SGHTA and CDR2 is FQGNSA. The chain's CDR3 is CASSLLADQPQHF. The CDR3 DNA follows: TGTGCCAGCAGCTTATTGGCGGATCAGCCCCAGCATTTT.

The chain couples TRBV29-1 to TRBJ2-3; 10 positions agree with TRBD2. CDR1 is SQVTM and CDR2 is ANQGSEA in the germline V gene. V lost 6 bases, J lost 2 bases, and 8 bases stayed unmatched. This CDR3 is built from 15 residues. CDR3 sequence (DNA): TGCAGCGTAAAACGGACTAGCGGATACACAGATACGCAGTATTTT. This translates into CSVKRTSGYTDTQYF.

About this clone itself: Mismatch with germline at one junction end may stem from a read error. V is TRBV30 and J is TRBJ2-3; TRBD1 might be the D (8 bases). The CDR3 runs 13 residues. Germline values: CDR1 GTSNPN, CDR2 SVGIG (reference sequence). The CDR3 DNA sequence: TGTGCCTGGGAATTACAGGGGGGGGATAAGCAGTATTTT. Its protein is CAWELQGGDKQYF.

The chain joins TRBV28 to TRBJ1-1; 7 nucleotides agree with TRBD1. Germline loops: CDR1 MDHEN, CDR2 SYDVKM. V was pared by 6 bases and J by 4 bases, with 8 bases of the junction left unmatched. The CDR3 has 14 amino acids. Here the CDR3 reads CASSLPSGGTEAFF. CDR3 in DNA: TGTGCCAGCAGCCTACCTTCAGGGGGCACTGAAGCTTTCTTT.

The chain has TRBV25-1 and TRBJ2-5; 9 bases are a match to TRBD1. Trimming removed 2 bases from V and 4 bases from J; junction bases left unmatched: 11. CDR1 and CDR2 (germline): MGHDK, SYGVNS. The CDR3 extends over 17 amino acids. CDR3 bases: TGTGCCAGCAGTGAACTCCGGGACAGGGATTTCCGAGAGACCCAGTACTTC. Its translation: CASSELRDRDFRETQYF.

J is TRBJ2-7 and V is TRBV7-2; 8 positions match TRBD1. CDR3 length: 13 amino acids. CDR1 is SGHTA, CDR2 FQGNSA, per germline. V was pared by 4 bases and J by 5 bases, with 4 bases of the junction left unmatched. The CDR3 spells CASSSDRDHEQYF. The CDR3 region has the DNA TGTGCCAGCAGCTCGGACAGGGACCACGAGCAGTACTTC.

This chain joins TRBV30 and TRBJ1-2; 7 positions agree with TRBD1. CDR1 GTSNPN and CDR2 SVGIG come from the germline V gene (reference sequence). The CDR3 has 13 residues. Trimming at V came to 3 bases and at J to 6 bases, leaving 7 bases not matched to a gene. CDR3 nucleotide sequence: TGTGCCTGGAGGGACAGGTACCTTAATGGCTACACCTTC. Protein: CAWRDRYLNGYTF.

V usage is TRBV19 and J usage is TRBJ1-4, with D possibly matching TRBD1 (5 bases). From germline, CDR1 is LNHDA and CDR2 SQIVND (reference sequence). Trimming removed 3 bases at V and 6 bases at J, with 11 bases between. This CDR3 region has 14 residues. CDR3 protein: CASSMQGFYEKLFF. In nucleotides, the CDR3 is TGTGCCAGTAGTATGCAGGGTTTTTATGAAAAACTGTTTTTT.

V usage is TRBV5-4 and J usage is TRBJ1-1; D remains unclear. V dropped 4 bases and J dropped 4 bases, with 14 bases sitting between them. The CDR3 covers 14 residues. Germline V gene lookup returns CDR1 SGHNT and CDR2 YYREEE (reference sequence). Here the CDR3 reads CASSLWTEGTEAFF. In nucleotides, the CDR3 is TGTGCCAGCAGCCTATGGACTGAGGGCACTGAAGCTTTCTTT. Full variable domain (remainder filled in from reference TRBV5-4 and TRBJ1-1): ETGVTQSPTHLIKTRGQQVTLRCSSQSGHNTVSWYQQALGQGPQFIFQYYREEENGRGNFPPRFSGLQFPNYSSELNVNALELDDSALYLCASSLWTEGTEAFFGQGTRLTVV.

The chain employs TRBV9 and TRBJ2-7; TRBD2 matches at 8 bases. The junction had 5 bases not matched to a gene; V was cut back by 2 bases and J by 4 bases. Germline CDR1 reads SGDLS; CDR2 reads YYNGEE. The CDR3 contains 14 residues. The CDR3 loop reads CASSVDGGGYEQYF. In DNA form, the CDR3 reads TGTGCCAGCAGCGTTGACGGGGGGGGATACGAGCAGTACTTC.

The rearrangement links TRBV4-2 to TRBJ1-1; the D gene is possibly TRBD1 (6 bases). Germline V gene data show CDR1 as LGHNA and CDR2 as YNFKEQ. V shed 1 base and J shed 7 bases, with 19 bases lying between them. This CDR3 is built from 16 residues. CDR3 sequence: CASSQGDTRGTNEAFF. CDR3 sequence (DNA): TGTGCCAGCAGCCAAGGGGACACGCGAGGGACTAATGAAGCTTTCTTT.

The chain recombines TRBV18 with TRBJ2-7; 9 bases map to TRBD1. This CDR3 region has 15 residues. CDR1 is KGHSH and CDR2 is LQKENI in the germline V gene. V dropped 6 bases and J dropped 7; count of bases not matched to a gene: 13. CDR3 sequence reads: CASSPGTGRDGEQYF. DNA for the CDR3: TGTGCCAGCTCCCCCGGGACAGGGCGAGATGGGGAGCAGTACTTC.

This chain connects TRBV29-1 to TRBJ1-1, with 8 bases matching TRBD1. Germline CDR1 and CDR2: SQVTM and ANQGSEA. J gave up 4 bases and V 3 bases, and 7 bases lay outside the gene matches. This CDR3 spans 14 amino acids. In DNA, the CDR3 is TGCAGCGTTGACCCGCGACAGGGGAGCACTGAAGCTTTCTTT. Amino acids: CSVDPRQGSTEAFF.

The chain has TRBV4-1 and TRBJ2-3; D remains unclear. The germline V and J ends were trimmed by 0 bases and 6 bases, with 4 bases remaining between them. The germline CDR1 and CDR2 sequences are MGHRA and YSYEKL. This CDR3 is built from 12 residues. The CDR3 region is CASSQDEDTQYF. CDR3 DNA sequence: TGCGCCAGCAGCCAAGATGAGGATACGCAGTATTTT.

CDR3 DNA: TGCGCCAGCAGGGGGCAGGTCGTTGGAGACACTGAAGCTTTCTTT. Residues: CASRGQVVGDTEAFF. The V and J genes are TRBV4-3 and TRBJ1-1, with a weak D call TRBD1 (5 bases). CDR3 length: 15 amino acids. Trimming removed 6 bases at V and 3 bases at J, with 17 bases between. The V gene's germline CDR1 is LGHNA and CDR2 YSLEER.

The V gene is TRBV27, the J gene TRBJ2-7; D is ambiguous. Trimming left V 0 bases short and J 3 bases short, with 9 bases between. CDR3 size: 14 residues. From germline, CDR1 is MNHEY and CDR2 SMNVEV (reference sequence). DNA for the CDR3: TGTGCCAGCAGTTTATCGAACAACAACTACGAGCAGTACTTC. It codes for CASSLSNNNYEQYF.

The V and J genes are TRBV28 and TRBJ1-2; 7 bases agree with TRBD1. CDR1 and CDR2 from the germline V gene are MDHEN and SYDVKM. CDR3 size: 18 residues. V trimming: 6 bases; J trimming: 0 bases; junction bases outside the gene matches: 16. CDR3 in DNA: TGTGCCAGCAGCCTACTCGGGGACAGTGAATTAGCTAACTATGGCTACACCTTC. Translation gives CASSLLGDSELANYGYTF.

The gene calls are TRBV9 and TRBJ1-5, with 10 bases that match TRBD1. The ends lost 0 bases at V and 11 bases at J; junction bases unmatched: 8. Germline CDR1 and CDR2: SGDLS and YYNGEE. The CDR3 sequence is 15 residues long. The CDR3 DNA reads as TGTGCCAGCAGCGTAGGCGGCGGGACAGGGGAGTCCCAGCATTTT. Protein: CASSVGGGTGESQHF. Full variable domain (missing parts from reference TRBV9 and TRBJ1-5): DSGVTQTPKHLITATGQRVTLRCSPRSGDLSVYWYQQSLDQGLQFLIQYYNGEERAKGNILERFSAQQFPDLHSELNLSSLELGDSALYFCASSVGGGTGESQHFGDGTRLSIL.

In DNA, the CDR3 is TGTGCCAGTAGCAATTTAGGGGCCCCAGTCCACGAGCAGTACTTC. Translated, it gives CASSNLGAPVHEQYF. V is TRBV19 and J is TRBJ2-7; D might be TRBD1 (5 bases). The CDR3 loop spans 15 amino acids. The germline gives CDR1 LNHDA, CDR2 SQIVND (reference sequence). The germline V and J ends were trimmed by 6 bases and 5 bases, with 20 bases remaining between them. Filled out from reference TRBV19 and TRBJ2-7, the complete variable domain reads DGGITQSPKYLFRKEGQNVTLSCEQNLNHDAMYWYRQDPGQGLRLIYYSQIVNDFQKGDIAEGYSVSREKKESFPLTVTSAQKNPTAFYLCASSNLGAPVHEQYFGPGTRLTVT.

The rearrangement joins TRBV5-4 to TRBJ1-2; tentatively, D is TRBD1 (5 bases). The CDR3 is 13 residues long. The germline gives CDR1 SGHNT, CDR2 YYREEE (reference sequence). Deletions cut 2 bases from V and 2 bases from J, with 7 bases between. CDR3: CASSFSGNYGYTF. CDR3 sequence (DNA): TGTGCCAGCAGCTTTTCAGGGAACTATGGCTACACCTTC. The entire variable domain, with the rest obtained from reference TRBV5-4 and TRBJ1-2, is as follows: ETGVTQSPTHLIKTRGQQVTLRCSSQSGHNTVSWYQQALGQGPQFIFQYYREEENGRGNFPPRFSGLQFPNYSSELNVNALELDDSALYLCASSFSGNYGYTFGSGTRLTVV.

The genes are TRBV4-3 and TRBJ2-1; D is possibly TRBD2 (7 bases). In germline, CDR1 is LGHNA, CDR2 YSLEER. With 3 bases removed from V and 5 bases from J, the gap between germline ends came to 20 bases. The CDR3 is 17 residues long. The CDR3 nucleotides are TGCGCCAGCAGCCACGGCCCCGGGGAGGGGGTAAACAATGAGCAGTTCTTC. It specifies CASSHGPGEGVNNEQFF.

The CDR3 DNA is TGTGCCATCAGTGACAGGGAGGCCAACACTGAAGCTTTCTTT. As protein: CAISDREANTEAFF. The chain combines TRBV10-3 with TRBJ1-1; D might be TRBD1 (5 bases). The CDR3 sequence is 14 residues long. V was trimmed by 3 bases and J by 2 bases, leaving 10 bases between them. Germline V gene data show CDR1 as ENHRY and CDR2 as SYGVKD.

The chain uses TRBV7-6 and TRBJ2-7, with D maybe TRBD1 (6 bases). The CDR3 length is 12 residues. Trimming removed 2 bases at V and 5 bases at J, with 7 bases between. Germline CDR1 is SGHVS and CDR2 is FNYEAQ. The CDR3 sequence: CASSLTGHEQYF. In DNA, the CDR3 is TGTGCCAGCAGCTTAACAGGGCACGAGCAGTACTTC. The variable domain in full, with the rest retrieved from reference TRBV7-6 and TRBJ2-7, is GAGVSQSPRYKVTKRGQDVALRCDPISGHVSLYWYRQALGQGPEFLTYFNYEAQQDKSGLPNDRFSAERPEGSISTLTIQRTEQRDSAMYRCASSLTGHEQYFGPGTRLTVT.